A selection of T cell receptor beta chains follows, all from one sample in a study of siplizumab effects on memory and regulatory T cells. TCRdb's copy holds only in-frame clones and misses some; the assay was immunoSEQ multiplex PCR. The data show over 100,000 clones, just over 90% seen once. Sequencing was carried out using Tregs sorted from blood. The receptors here all came from a human donor in good health. Each CDR3 is given with its conserved first and last residue. A D gene is named only where the DNA matches it firmly. Clone size is not always given. Where it is, it says once, few, many or a class for expanded clones.

DNA: TGTGCCAGCAGCACCAGCACGACAGGGAGAAACACAGATACGCAGTATTTT
CDR3: CASSTSTTGRNTDTQYF
J: TRBJ2-3
V: TRBV21-1
D: -
size: -

DNA: TGTGCCAGCAGCTCGAGACCAGGGGAGACCCAGTACTTC
CDR3: CASSSRPGETQYF
J: TRBJ2-5
V: TRBV11-2
D: -
size: -

DNA: TGCAGTGCTGGGGATGTTACTGAAGCTTTCTTT
CDR3: CSAGDVTEAFF
J: TRBJ1-1
V: TRBV20-1
D: -
size: -

DNA: TGCGCCAGCAGCCAGGTCACAGATACGCAGTATTTT
CDR3: CASSQVTDTQYF
J: TRBJ2-3
V: TRBV5-1
D: -
size: -

DNA: TGCAGCGCCCTCCGGACAGGGGGCGAGACTGAAGCTTTCTTT
CDR3: CSALRTGGETEAFF
J: TRBJ1-1
V: TRBV29-1
D: TRBD1
size: -

DNA: TGTGCCACCCGTTCGGGGGCGGGAGTCTCCTACGAGCAGTACTTC
CDR3: CATRSGAGVSYEQYF
J: TRBJ2-7
V: TRBV10-3
D: -
size: -

DNA: TGTGCCAGCAGCAGGGGGCCTGGAAACACCATATATTTT
CDR3: CASSRGPGNTIYF
J: TRBJ1-3
V: TRBV7-8
D: TRBD1
size: -

DNA: TGTGCCAGCAGTGAATCCCAGAGAGGAGGAAACACCATATATTTT
CDR3: CASSESQRGGNTIYF
J: TRBJ1-3
V: TRBV6-1
D: -
size: once

DNA: TGTGCCAGCAGCGGACAGGGAGGGTCTGAAGCTTTCTTT
CDR3: CASSGQGGSEAFF
J: TRBJ1-1
V: TRBV7-9
D: TRBD1
size: -

DNA: TGTGCCAGTAGTAGGACTAGTATCTCCTACGAGCAGTACTTC
CDR3: CASSRTSISYEQYF
J: TRBJ2-7
V: TRBV19
D: TRBD2
size: -

DNA: TGTGCCAGCAGTTATGAGCAGGACTACAATGAGCAGTTCTTC
CDR3: CASSYEQDYNEQFF
J: TRBJ2-1
V: TRBV6-5
D: -
size: few

DNA: TGTGCCAGTAGTATTCACAGGGGCAATCAGCCCCAGCATTTT
CDR3: CASSIHRGNQPQHF
J: TRBJ1-5
V: TRBV19
D: -
size: few

DNA: TGCAGCGTTGAAGAGGCGAGGATAAACACCTTC
CDR3: CSVEEARINTF
J: TRBJ1-2
V: TRBV29-1
D: -
size: once

DNA: TGTGCCAGCAGCTTTACAGGGGTCAGAGGGGGCTACACCTTC
CDR3: CASSFTGVRGGYTF
J: TRBJ1-2
V: TRBV7-9
D: TRBD1
size: -

DNA: TGTGCCAGCAGCGTGGACAGCGGAACTGAAGCTTTCTTT
CDR3: CASSVDSGTEAFF
J: TRBJ1-1
V: TRBV11-2
D: -
size: -

DNA: TGCAGCTCGGGACTAGCGGAGGGGCCCCAGTACTTC
CDR3: CSSGLAEGPQYF
J: TRBJ2-5
V: TRBV29-1
D: TRBD2
size: -

DNA: TGTGCCAGCAGCTTAGGACTAGCGGGGGTCTACGAGCAGTACTTC
CDR3: CASSLGLAGVYEQYF
J: TRBJ2-7
V: TRBV7-8
D: TRBD2
size: -

DNA: TGTGCCAGTAGTGTCGTTGGGATGAAGTTCTTC
CDR3: CASSVVGMKFF
J: TRBJ2-1
V: TRBV19
D: -
size: -

DNA: TGCGCCAGCAGCTGGGGGGACCGCACAGATACGCAGTATTTT
CDR3: CASSWGDRTDTQYF
J: TRBJ2-3
V: TRBV5-1
D: -
size: -

DNA: TGTGCCAGCAGCGACAGATCCATTCTCACCTTC
CDR3: CASSDRSILTF
J: TRBJ1-2
V: TRBV6-6
D: -
size: -

DNA: TGTGCCAGCAGCCCATGGGGCGGGAGTATCGACGAGCAGTACTTC
CDR3: CASSPWGGSIDEQYF
J: TRBJ2-7
V: TRBV9
D: TRBD2
size: -

DNA: TGTGCCAGTAGCATACAGGGGGCGCTTACCGTCTATGGCTACACCTTC
CDR3: CASSIQGALTVYGYTF
J: TRBJ1-2
V: TRBV19
D: TRBD1
size: -

DNA: TGTGCCGCGGTCCTAGCCTTGAACTCCTACAATGAGCAGTTCTTC
CDR3: CAAVLALNSYNEQFF
J: TRBJ2-1
V: TRBV2
D: -
size: -

DNA: TGCGCCAGCAGCTTCGGACTAGCGGGGGGGCCTGTGATCCCCAATGAGCAGTTCTTC
CDR3: CASSFGLAGGPVIPNEQFF
J: TRBJ2-1
V: TRBV5-1
D: TRBD2
size: -

DNA: TGTGCCAGCAGTTCTAACAGCTTCTCCTACGAGCAGTACTTC
CDR3: CASSSNSFSYEQYF
J: TRBJ2-7
V: TRBV6-5
D: -
size: -

DNA: TGTGCCAGCAGCGTAACAGGGGAGAACACTGAAGCTTTCTTT
CDR3: CASSVTGENTEAFF
J: TRBJ1-1
V: TRBV2
D: TRBD1
size: once

DNA: TGTGCCAGCTCCAGGTGGTCAGGGAGCAATGAAAAACTGTTTTTT
CDR3: CASSRWSGSNEKLFF
J: TRBJ1-4
V: TRBV6-6
D: -
size: -

DNA: TGTGCCAGCAGCTCACTGGAAGGGGCTTATGGCTACACCTTC
CDR3: CASSSLEGAYGYTF
J: TRBJ1-2
V: TRBV5-4
D: -
size: -

DNA: TGTGCCAGCAGCCCGCGACTAGCGGGAGGAATTGGCGGGGAGCTGTTTTTT
CDR3: CASSPRLAGGIGGELFF
J: TRBJ2-2
V: TRBV7-8
D: TRBD2
size: -

DNA: TGTGCCAGTAGGCCGGGACTAGCGGGGGGGTTTGCTAGCACAGATACGCAGTATTTT
CDR3: CASRPGLAGGFASTDTQYF
J: TRBJ2-3
V: TRBV27
D: TRBD2
size: -

DNA: TGTGCCAGCAGTGAGATGAACACTGAAGCTTTCTTT
CDR3: CASSEMNTEAFF
J: TRBJ1-1
V: TRBV6-1
D: -
size: -

DNA: TGTGCCAGCAGCAAATGGTACACGAGCTCCTATAATTCACCCCTCCACTTT
CDR3: CASSKWYTSSYNSPLHF
J: TRBJ1-6
V: TRBV7-8
D: -
size: -

DNA: TGTGCCAGTAGTCCCAGCGGGCATACTGAAAAACTGTTTTTT
CDR3: CASSPSGHTEKLFF
J: TRBJ1-4
V: TRBV19
D: -
size: -

DNA: TGTGCCAGCGAAGGCGGGAGGGTCTACGAGCAGTACTTC
CDR3: CASEGGRVYEQYF
J: TRBJ2-7
V: TRBV2
D: TRBD2
size: -

DNA: TGTGCCAGCAGTGGGAGGGCGGTGAGAGAGACCCAGTACTTC
CDR3: CASSGRAVRETQYF
J: TRBJ2-5
V: TRBV2
D: -
size: -

DNA: TGTGCCAGCACCTGGTGGGGGGAAGAGACCCAGTACTTC
CDR3: CASTWWGEETQYF
J: TRBJ2-5
V: TRBV11-2
D: -
size: -

DNA: TGTGCCAGCAGCTTAAATTGGATGTCCAAATCTCAGTACTTC
CDR3: CASSLNWMSKSQYF
J: TRBJ2-4
V: TRBV7-2
D: -
size: once

DNA: TGTGCCATCAGTGCTACAGGGCAGGGGGAGACCCAGTACTTC
CDR3: CAISATGQGETQYF
J: TRBJ2-5
V: TRBV10-3
D: -
size: -

DNA: TGTGCCAGCAGCCCAGGACAGGGGTTCCCGTACACTGAAGCTTTCTTT
CDR3: CASSPGQGFPYTEAFF
J: TRBJ1-1
V: TRBV7-9
D: TRBD1
size: -

DNA: TGTGCCAGCAGTTACAGCGCGGTTAGCACAGATACGCAGTATTTT
CDR3: CASSYSAVSTDTQYF
J: TRBJ2-3
V: TRBV6-5
D: -
size: -

DNA: TGCAGTGCTACTCTGAACGCTGAAGCTTTCTTT
CDR3: CSATLNAEAFF
J: TRBJ1-1
V: TRBV20-1
D: -
size: -

DNA: TGTGCCAGCAGTTACGGTCAGTATTATCAGCCCCAGCATTTT
CDR3: CASSYGQYYQPQHF
J: TRBJ1-5
V: TRBV6-5
D: -
size: -

DNA: TGTGCCAGCAGCTCCGGGGGCTATGGCTACACCTTC
CDR3: CASSSGGYGYTF
J: TRBJ1-2
V: TRBV7-8
D: -
size: -

DNA: TGTGCCAGCCGAGTAGCGGGCTTACGAGATACGCAGTATTTT
CDR3: CASRVAGLRDTQYF
J: TRBJ2-3
V: TRBV7-9
D: TRBD2
size: -

DNA: TGTGCCAGCAGCCAGGCTGGGACTAGCGGTGGAACAGATACGCAGTATTTT
CDR3: CASSQAGTSGGTDTQYF
J: TRBJ2-3
V: TRBV4-2
D: TRBD2
size: -

DNA: TGTGCCAGCAGCCAAACGGACAGGGACAATGAGCAGTTCTTC
CDR3: CASSQTDRDNEQFF
J: TRBJ2-1
V: TRBV4-2
D: TRBD1
size: -

DNA: TGTGCCAGCTCACCGACAGGGGACTATGGCTACACCTTC
CDR3: CASSPTGDYGYTF
J: TRBJ1-2
V: TRBV18
D: TRBD1
size: -

DNA: TGTGCCAGCAGTTCCTGGACAGATTTATCCCAGTTCTTC
CDR3: CASSSWTDLSQFF
J: TRBJ2-1
V: TRBV27
D: -
size: -

DNA: TGTGCCAGCAGCGGGATGTGGAGCACAGATACGCAGTATTTT
CDR3: CASSGMWSTDTQYF
J: TRBJ2-3
V: TRBV11-2
D: -
size: -

DNA: TGTGCCAGCAAAAAACCGGGACAGGGCTCGGACTACACCTTC
CDR3: CASKKPGQGSDYTF
J: TRBJ1-2
V: TRBV6-1
D: TRBD1
size: -

DNA: TGTGCCAGCAGCGTAACCGGGACAGGGACCACTGAAGCTTTCTTT
CDR3: CASSVTGTGTTEAFF
J: TRBJ1-1
V: TRBV9
D: TRBD1
size: -

DNA: TGTGCCAGCAGCTTGATCGGGCAGGGATATGAAAAACTGTTTTTT
CDR3: CASSLIGQGYEKLFF
J: TRBJ1-4
V: TRBV5-4
D: -
size: -

DNA: TGTGCCAGCAGTTCGGACAGAGACACTGAAGCTTTCTTT
CDR3: CASSSDRDTEAFF
J: TRBJ1-1
V: TRBV2
D: -
size: -

DNA: TGTGCCAGCAGCCTGCCTGGGACTAGCGGGAGACTCGGGGAGACCCAGTACTTC
CDR3: CASSLPGTSGRLGETQYF
J: TRBJ2-5
V: TRBV5-4
D: TRBD2
size: -

DNA: TGTGCCAGCAGCTTCCGACTAGCGGGACTTCAAGAGACCCAGTACTTC
CDR3: CASSFRLAGLQETQYF
J: TRBJ2-5
V: TRBV5-6
D: TRBD2
size: -